Presented here are 30 T cell receptor beta chains from one specimen sequenced in a study of cytotoxic CD8 clonotypes in ibrutinib-treated CLL. Generated by immunoSEQ multiplex PCR, the TCRdb table keeps only in-frame clones and is missing some. The sample has roughly 58,000 clones, roughly 54% seen once; the top ten hold about 24%. The starting material was PBMCs, obtained at disease progression, from a patient treated with ibrutinib. The source of these receptors is a human donor with chronic lymphocytic leukemia.

This chain uses TRBV29-1 with TRBJ1-1; possibly TRBD1 for D (6 bases). The V gene's germline CDR1 is SQVTM and CDR2 ANQGSEA. This CDR3 is 13 amino acids long. Trimming took off 6 bases at V and 1 base at J, with 12 bases between the two ends. The CDR3 coding sequence is TGCAGCGTGACTATGACAGGGAACACTGAAGCTTTCTTT. Translating it yields CSVTMTGNTEAFF.

This sequence joins TRBV6-5 and TRBJ2-7, with TRBD1 as a possible D gene (6 bases). Germline V gene lookup returns CDR1 MNHEY and CDR2 SVGAGI. The CDR3 loop spans 13 amino acids. V shed 0 bases and J shed 6 bases, with 9 bases lying between them. CDR3 protein: CASSYSTGSEQYF. The CDR3 coding sequence is TGTGCCAGCAGTTACTCGACAGGTTCCGAGCAGTACTTC.

The rearrangement links TRBV5-1 to TRBJ2-3; 9 bases agree with TRBD1. Germline V lookup: CDR1 SGHRS, CDR2 YFSETQ. V lost 4 bases and J lost 4; bases outside the gene matches: 10. The CDR3 consists of 16 residues. The CDR3 region is CASSRHGQGSADTQYF. The CDR3 DNA follows: TGCGCCAGCAGCAGACACGGACAGGGGTCCGCAGATACGCAGTATTTT. Full variable domain (remainder filled in from reference TRBV5-1 and TRBJ2-3): KAGVTQTPRYLIKTRGQQVTLSCSPISGHRSVSWYQQTPGQGLQFLFEYFSETQRNKGNFPGRFSGRQFSNSRSEMNVSTLELGDSALYLCASSRHGQGSADTQYFGPGTRLTVL.

This clone has just a few counts. The rearrangement links TRBV15 to TRBJ2-7; 8 bases fit TRBD2. Germline CDR1 reads LNHNV; CDR2 reads YYDKDF (reference sequence). CDR3 length: 16 amino acids. V trimming: 0 bases; J trimming: 2 bases; junction bases outside the gene matches: 6. This CDR3 is CATSRDLGLGTYEQYF. CDR3 nucleotides: TGTGCCACCAGCAGAGATCTGGGACTAGGGACCTACGAGCAGTACTTC.

The chain carries TRBV5-1 and TRBJ1-4; D remains unclear. The CDR3 has 15 residues. Germline V gene sequence: CDR1 SGHRS, CDR2 YFSETQ. V was shortened by 0 bases and J by 0 bases, with 6 bases between the two germline ends. CDR3 nucleotide sequence: TGCGCCAGCAGCTTGGGACGACCAACTAATGAAAAACTGTTTTTT. This translates into CASSLGRPTNEKLFF. The full variable domain, its missing parts supplied by reference TRBV5-1 and TRBJ1-4, is KAGVTQTPRYLIKTRGQQVTLSCSPISGHRSVSWYQQTPGQGLQFLFEYFSETQRNKGNFPGRFSGRQFSNSRSEMNVSTLELGDSALYLCASSLGRPTNEKLFFGSGTQLSVL.

This clone was found a few times. The chain carries TRBV5-1 and TRBJ1-1, with TRBD1 matching 7 bases. The length of the CDR3 is 15 residues. The germline V gene has CDR1 SGHRS and CDR2 YFSETQ. Trimming at V came to 5 bases and at J to 8 bases, leaving 15 bases not matched to a gene. CDR3 bases: TGCGCCAGCAGTCGAACTGACAGGGTCTCGGGCGAAGCTTTCTTT. It codes for CASSRTDRVSGEAFF.

This clone is a singleton in its sample. This rearrangement joins TRBV27 to TRBJ2-7; the match to TRBD2 covers 11 bases. The ends lost 0 bases at V and 0 bases at J; junction bases unmatched: 1. The CDR3 covers 16 residues. The V gene's germline CDR1 is MNHEY and CDR2 SMNVEV (reference sequence). The CDR3 reads CASSLSTSGSSYEQYF. In DNA form, the CDR3 reads TGTGCCAGCAGTTTATCCACTAGCGGGAGCTCCTACGAGCAGTACTTC.

The chain has TRBV7-8 and TRBJ1-2; possibly TRBD1 for D (6 bases). This CDR3 spans 13 amino acids. Germline V CDR1 and CDR2: SGHVS, FQNEAQ. The V end lost 4 bases, the J end lost 2 bases, and 8 bases lay between the germline ends. CDR3 sequence: CASSSGQNYGYTF. The CDR3 nucleotides are TGTGCCAGCAGCTCCGGACAGAACTATGGCTACACCTTC.

The chain joins TRBV29-1 to TRBJ2-3; D uncertain. V lost 1 base and J 2 bases, leaving 4 bases between the germline ends. This CDR3 is built from 12 residues. Germline CDR1 SQVTM, CDR2 ANQGSEA. Here the CDR3 reads CSVEGHTDTQYF. In DNA, the CDR3 is TGCAGCGTTGAAGGCCACACAGATACGCAGTATTTT.

The chain has TRBV29-1 and TRBJ1-2, with D uncertain. The CDR3 is made up of 11 amino acids. In germline, CDR1 is SQVTM, CDR2 ANQGSEA. Deletions cut 4 bases from V and 1 base from J, with 4 bases between. CDR3 sequence (DNA): TGCAGCGTTGGATTTAACTATGGCTACACCTTC. It codes for CSVGFNYGYTF.

The chain carries TRBV9 and TRBJ2-5; D remains unclear. Germline V gene data show CDR1 as SGDLS and CDR2 as YYNGEE. The CDR3 sequence is 15 residues long. The V gene lost 0 bases and the J gene lost 0 bases, with 9 bases spanning the gap. The chain's CDR3 is CASSVGVSDQETQYF. The CDR3 DNA is TGTGCCAGCAGCGTAGGTGTCAGCGACCAAGAGACCCAGTACTTC.

V and J are TRBV5-1 and TRBJ2-5; no clear D gene. The V end was cut by 6 bases, the J end by 4 bases, with 13 bases between. The germline V gene encodes CDR1 SGHRS and CDR2 YFSETQ. This CDR3 is 13 amino acids long. The CDR3 nucleotides are TGCGCCAGCACCCTATCGCGCGTAGAGACCCAGTACTTC. This gives the protein CASTLSRVETQYF.

This clone was detected a few times. The genes are TRBV12-2 and TRBJ2-3; the DNA was not compared with TRBD1, the D call given in the table. TRBV12-2 corresponds to a pseudogene. The CDR3 loop spans 12 amino acids. Written as DNA, the CDR3 is TGTGCAAGTCGCCGCAGGGGAGATACGCAGTATTTT. Encoded protein: CASRRRGDTQYF.

This clone was seen only a few times. The chain has TRBV9 and TRBJ2-6; D remains unclear. Germline V gene data show CDR1 as SGDLS and CDR2 as YYNGEE. The CDR3 contains 16 residues. The V end lost 1 base, the J end lost 1 base, and 9 bases lay between the germline ends. DNA for the CDR3: TGTGCCAGCAGCGTACTAGGTGGGTCTGGGGCCAACGTCCTGACTTTC. The encoded protein is CASSVLGGSGANVLTF.

This clone showed up many times. The rearrangement uses TRBV5-6 and TRBJ2-1; D is perhaps TRBD1 (6 bases). V lost 2 bases and J lost 4, with 19 bases in between. The germline V gene has CDR1 SGHDT and CDR2 YYEEEE. CDR3 length: 17 residues. CDR3 residues: CASSFLLTGLAYNEQFF. The CDR3, as DNA: TGTGCCAGCAGCTTCCTATTAACAGGGCTCGCATACAATGAGCAGTTCTTC.

This clone was observed a few times. This chain joins TRBV18 and TRBJ1-3; 7 bases are a match to TRBD1. The CDR3 sequence is 16 residues long. V gave up 3 bases and J gave up 0 bases; unmatched junction bases: 5. Germline assignment: CDR1 KGHSH and CDR2 LQKENI. The CDR3 region has the DNA TGTGCCAGCTCACCGGGACAGCCCGGCTCTGGAAACACCATATATTTT. This translates into CASSPGQPGSGNTIYF.

This clone appeared once. The chain uses TRBV29-1 and TRBJ2-7, with a tentative D call TRBD1 (7 bases). The V gene lost 7 bases and the J gene lost 4 bases, with 17 bases spanning the gap. Germline-derived CDR1 and CDR2 are SQVTM and ANQGSEA. This CDR3 contains 13 residues. The DNA for the CDR3 is TGCAGCGGCGGGGCAGGGGGTGGTTACGAGCAGTACTTC. Translated, it gives CSGGAGGGYEQYF.

The rearrangement uses TRBV5-6 and TRBJ1-1; the D gene is possibly TRBD1 (5 bases). Trimming took 7 bases from V and 3 from J, leaving 10 bases between them. This CDR3 has 12 residues. CDR1 is SGHDT, CDR2 YYEEEE, per germline. The CDR3 bases are TGTGCCAGCCAAGACAGATACACTGAAGCTTTCTTT. As protein: CASQDRYTEAFF.

The chain combines TRBV29-1 with TRBJ2-3; the D is unclear. CDR3 length: 13 residues. The germline V and J ends were trimmed by 3 bases and 0 bases, with 7 bases remaining between them. Germline V gives CDR1 SQVTM, CDR2 ANQGSEA. In nucleotides, the CDR3 is TGCAGCGTTGAGAGGCTCAGCACAGATACGCAGTATTTT. Translated, it gives CSVERLSTDTQYF.

Turning to this clone: The sample contains more than one DNA sequence encoding this CDR3. V gene TRBV28 combines with J gene TRBJ2-7, with 9 bases lining up with TRBD1. Germline V gives CDR1 MDHEN, CDR2 SYDVKM. This CDR3 comprises 15 residues. V gave up 5 bases and J gave up 4 bases; unmatched junction bases: 9. The CDR3 reads CASSLAGTGSYEQYF. For the CDR3, the DNA is TGTGCCAGCAGTCTGGCCGGGACAGGGTCGTACGAGCAGTACTTC. The variable domain in full, completed from reference TRBV28 and TRBJ2-7, reads DVKVTQSSRYLVKRTGEKVFLECVQDMDHENMFWYRQDPGLGLRLIYFSYDVKMKEKGDIPEGYSVSREKKERFSLILESASTNQTSMYLCASSLAGTGSYEQYFGPGTRLTVT.

The sample holds a few counts of this clone. The CDR3, as DNA: TGCGCCAGCAGCGCCGACTGGAACACTGAAGCTTTCTTT. Its protein product is CASSADWNTEAFF. The chain links TRBV5-1 to TRBJ1-1; D gene uncertain. The CDR3 extends over 13 amino acids. Trimming took off 4 bases at V and 1 base at J, with 8 bases between the two ends. In germline, CDR1 is SGHRS, CDR2 YFSETQ.

The chain carries TRBV11-2 and TRBJ1-6; D is perhaps TRBD1 (5 bases). Germline V CDR1 and CDR2: SGHAT, FQNNGV. Deletions cut 4 bases from V and 11 bases from J, with 12 bases between. The CDR3 covers 13 residues. The CDR3 nucleotides read TGTGCCAGCAGCTCCCAGCAGGGTGCACCCCTCCACTTT. Protein product: CASSSQQGAPLHF.

This sequence joins TRBV4-1 and TRBJ2-3; TRBD2 agrees at 7 bases. J lost 1 base, V lost 4 bases, and 5 bases had no gene match. Germline CDR1 and CDR2: MGHRA and YSYEKL. The CDR3 runs 15 residues. In DNA, the CDR3 is TGCGCCAGCAGCCTCTCTAGCGGCCGCACAGATACGCAGTATTTT. As protein: CASSLSSGRTDTQYF.

This sequence joins TRBV7-2 and TRBJ1-2; 8 bases fit TRBD1. Germline values: CDR1 SGHTA, CDR2 FQGNSA. V lost 2 bases to trimming and J lost 0 bases; unmatched junction nucleotides: 2. CDR3 size: 15 residues. CDR3 loop: CASSLPGQANYGYTF. CDR3 DNA: TGTGCCAGCAGCTTACCGGGACAGGCTAACTATGGCTACACCTTC.

V is TRBV28 and J is TRBJ2-6; D is undetermined. Germline CDR1 is MDHEN and CDR2 is SYDVKM. The CDR3 consists of 16 residues. Between the trimmed V and J ends, which lost 3 bases and 4 bases, there was a span of 13 bases. The DNA of the CDR3 is TGTGCCAGCAGTTTTCCCGGTTCGTTGGGGGCCAACGTCCTGACTTTC. Translation: CASSFPGSLGANVLTF.

This chain uses TRBV28 with TRBJ1-6, with a tentative D call TRBD1 (6 bases). This CDR3 region has 13 residues. V was trimmed by 6 bases and J by 6 bases, leaving 9 bases between them. The germline gives CDR1 MDHEN, CDR2 SYDVKM. The CDR3 loop reads CASSVQGNSPLHF. The CDR3, as DNA: TGTGCCAGCAGCGTACAGGGTAATTCACCCCTCCACTTT.

The chain has TRBV7-3 and TRBJ1-5, with D possibly being TRBD1 (5 bases). The germline gives CDR1 SGHTA, CDR2 FQGTGA. CDR3 length equals 13 residues. Trimming pared 2 bases from V and 7 bases from J, leaving 9 bases between. The CDR3 here is CASSLQGQQPQHF. The CDR3 nucleotides are TGTGCCAGCAGCTTACAGGGCCAGCAGCCCCAGCATTTT.

This chain connects TRBV30 to TRBJ1-6; TRBD1 matches 10 bases. The CDR3 has 17 residues. The germline V gene encodes CDR1 GTSNPN and CDR2 SVGIG (reference sequence). J was trimmed by 8 bases and V by 4 bases; bases with no gene match: 14. CDR3 bases: TGTGCCTGGAAAACCGGGACAGGGGTAAATTCTGATTCACCCCTCCACTTT. Its translation: CAWKTGTGVNSDSPLHF.

J is TRBJ2-3 and V is TRBV9, with TRBD2 matching 7 bases. Germline CDR1 reads SGDLS; CDR2 reads YYNGEE. The CDR3 has 16 residues. The V segment lost 7 bases and the J segment 4 bases; nucleotides outside the gene matches: 15. The CDR3 nucleotides are TGTGCCAGCCCCGGGGCTAGCGGAAAAAGGGCAGATACGCAGTATTTT. It translates to CASPGASGKRADTQYF. Complete variable domain (other parts from reference TRBV9 and TRBJ2-3): DSGVTQTPKHLITATGQRVTLRCSPRSGDLSVYWYQQSLDQGLQFLIQYYNGEERAKGNILERFSAQQFPDLHSELNLSSLELGDSALYFCASPGASGKRADTQYFGPGTRLTVL.

This clone has only one observation. The genes are TRBV28 and TRBJ1-2; D is possibly TRBD1 (5 bases). V shed 3 bases and J shed 7 bases, with 9 bases lying between them. Germline V lookup: CDR1 MDHEN, CDR2 SYDVKM. This CDR3 is 12 amino acids long. DNA of the CDR3: TGTGCCAGCAGTTTGGGGCGTTTTGGCTACACCTTC. Translation gives CASSLGRFGYTF.